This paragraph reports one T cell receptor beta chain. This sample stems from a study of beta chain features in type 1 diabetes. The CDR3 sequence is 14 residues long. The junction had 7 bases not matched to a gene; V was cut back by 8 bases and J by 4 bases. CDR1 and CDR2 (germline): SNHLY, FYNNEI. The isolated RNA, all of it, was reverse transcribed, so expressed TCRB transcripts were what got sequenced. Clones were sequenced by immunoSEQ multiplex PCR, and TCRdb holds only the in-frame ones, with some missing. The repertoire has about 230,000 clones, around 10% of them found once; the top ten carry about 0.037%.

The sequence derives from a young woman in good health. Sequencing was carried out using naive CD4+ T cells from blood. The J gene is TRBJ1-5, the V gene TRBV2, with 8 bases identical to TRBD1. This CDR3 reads CASVQGVPNQPQHF. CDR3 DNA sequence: TGTGCCAGCGTACAGGGGGTCCCTAATCAGCCCCAGCATTTT.